A single sample gave rise to the 6 T cell receptor beta chains below, sequenced in a study of T cell responses to AZD1222 COVID-19 vaccine. The repertoire was sequenced with immunoSEQ multiplex PCR; TCRdb's copy has only in-frame clones and lacks some. The sample lists 100,000 to 150,000 clones; 75% to 95% were seen once. The sequences come from peripheral blood, collected 28 days after the second AZD1222 dose. These receptor sequences come from an adult who received the AZD1222 COVID-19 vaccine.

J is TRBJ2-1 and V is TRBV6-5; D may be TRBD1 (5 bases). CDR3 size: 16 residues. Per germline, CDR1 MNHEY and CDR2 SVGAGI. Deletions cut 0 bases from V and 5 bases from J, with 14 bases between. Here the CDR3 reads CASSYSFNRPNNEQFF. Here the CDR3 DNA reads TGTGCCAGCAGTTACTCGTTTAACAGGCCTAACAATGAGCAGTTCTTC.

The gene calls are TRBV12-3 or TRBV12-4 and TRBJ2-5; D unresolved. Trimming removed 5 bases from V and 5 bases from J, with 9 bases in between. This CDR3 has 12 residues. CDR3 sequence reads: CASSPNMETQYF. The CDR3 DNA reads as TGTGCCAGCAGTCCCAACATGGAGACCCAGTACTTC.

V is TRBV24-1 and J is TRBJ1-2; 7 bases are a match to TRBD1. CDR3 length equals 12 residues. Germline V gene sequence: CDR1 KGHDR, CDR2 SFDVKD. Trimming at V came to 7 bases and at J to 8 bases, leaving 6 bases not matched to a gene. Here the CDR3 DNA reads TGTGCCACCAGCCAGGGGGACCGGGGCTACACCTTC. Amino acids: CATSQGDRGYTF.

This clone occurred once. This chain links TRBV19 with TRBJ1-6; 9 bases fit TRBD1. The germline gives CDR1 LNHDA, CDR2 SQIVND (reference sequence). This CDR3 spans 15 amino acids. J was trimmed by 5 bases and V by 5 bases; bases with no gene match: 4. This CDR3 is CASSPDRGDNSPLHF. In DNA form, the CDR3 reads TGTGCCAGTAGTCCGGACAGGGGTGATAATTCACCCCTCCACTTT. The complete variable domain, with remaining parts taken from reference TRBV19 and TRBJ1-6, reads DGGITQSPKYLFRKEGQNVTLSCEQNLNHDAMYWYRQDPGQGLRLIYYSQIVNDFQKGDIAEGYSVSREKKESFPLTVTSAQKNPTAFYLCASSPDRGDNSPLHFGNGTRLTVT.

This chain connects TRBV25-1 to TRBJ2-3; D is perhaps TRBD2 (6 bases). Trimming shortened V by 1 base and J by 0 bases, and 14 bases separated the two germline ends. The CDR3 runs 17 residues. Per the germline V gene, CDR1 is MGHDK and CDR2 is SYGVNS. The CDR3: CASSELGSGPSTDTQYF. The CDR3 nucleotides read TGTGCCAGCAGTGAATTGGGGAGCGGGCCCAGCACAGATACGCAGTATTTT. Together with reference TRBV25-1 and TRBJ2-3, the CDR3 gives the full variable domain: EADIYQTPRYLVIGTGKKITLECSQTMGHDKMYWYQQDPGMELHLIHYSYGVNSTEKGDLSSESTVSRIRTEHFPLTLESARPSHTSQYLCASSELGSGPSTDTQYFGPGTRLTVL.

The chain uses TRBV5-6 and TRBJ2-1; no reliable D call. CDR3 length: 16 residues. Germline values: CDR1 SGHDT, CDR2 YYEEEE. V was trimmed by 1 base and J by 3 bases, leaving 14 bases between them. The CDR3 region has the DNA TGTGCCAGCAGCTTGAAGGTCGTAACTGTCTACAATGAGCAGTTCTTC. It codes for CASSLKVVTVYNEQFF.